This TCR beta chain was recorded in a study of blood T cell repertoires in COVID-19. Sequencing was performed with immunoSEQ multiplex PCR; in TCRdb, only in-frame clones are kept and a portion is missing. This sample has fewer than 350,000 clones, with over 75% found just once. The germline CDR1 and CDR2 sequences are SEHNR and FQNEAQ (reference sequence). There are 15 residues in the CDR3. Trimming removed 3 bases from V and 8 bases from J, with 14 bases in between. Material for sequencing was PBMCs or T cells enriched from blood (not recorded which). The sequence derives from a man aged 25 to 40 who had recovered from COVID-19. This rearrangement joins TRBV7-9 to TRBJ1-6; maybe TRBD1 (6 bases). The CDR3 DNA follows: TGTGCCAGCAGCTTCACTACAGGGTTCCATTCACCCCTCCACTTT. It encodes CASSFTTGFHSPLHF.